The 11 T cell receptor beta chains in this list originate from one sample, sequenced in a study of identical twins. TCRdb redid the calling of the 5' RACE reads with MiXCR, one entry per CDR3 protein. The sample lists roughly 470,000 distinct CDR3 sequences; approximately 15% were seen once. A further study also used this sample, focusing on yellow fever vaccine responses in identical twins.

The sequencing input was CD4+ T cells sorted from blood. The origin of the receptors is a woman between 18 and 29 years old in good health.

The CDR3 nucleotides read TGCGCCAGCAGCCAAGTGGTTTGGATTGAAAAACTGTTTTTT. It yields the protein CASSQVVWIEKLFF. The chain combines TRBV4-1 with TRBJ1-4; D remains unclear. The germline V gene encodes CDR1 MGHRA and CDR2 YSYEKL. This CDR3 comprises 14 residues. With 1 base removed from V and 7 bases from J, the gap between germline ends came to 10 bases.

V is TRBV7-2 and J is TRBJ2-7; TRBD1 matches at 8 bases. The CDR3 totals 15 residues. Germline V gene sequence: CDR1 SGHTA, CDR2 FQGNSA. The V gene end was trimmed by 1 base and the J gene end by 2 bases; junction bases not matched to a gene: 4. CDR3 sequence: CASSLDPDRAYEQYF. The CDR3 DNA is TGTGCCAGCAGCTTAGACCCGGACAGGGCCTACGAGCAGTACTTC.

This clonotype appeared many times. The chain joins TRBV20-1 to TRBJ2-7; TRBD2 agrees at 9 bases. Germline V gene sequence: CDR1 DFQATT, CDR2 SNEGSKA (reference sequence). Unmatched junction bases numbered 3, after V lost 6 bases and J lost 6 bases. There are 11 residues in the CDR3. The CDR3 DNA sequence: TGCAGTGCGAGACTAGCGGTCGAGCAGTACTTC. Its protein is CSARLAVEQYF.

There are many counts of this clonotype. This chain links TRBV20-1 with TRBJ1-4; D perhaps matches TRBD1 (6 bases). CDR1 and CDR2 (germline): DFQATT, SNEGSKA (reference sequence). This CDR3 has 16 residues. V gave up 0 bases and J gave up 6 bases, with 17 bases separating them. The CDR3 DNA sequence: TGCAGTGCTAGAGACCAGGGGCGGGGGAGGGATGAAAAACTGTTTTTT. This gives the protein CSARDQGRGRDEKLFF.

The chain employs TRBV28 and TRBJ2-7, with D maybe TRBD2 (7 bases). The length of the CDR3 is 15 residues. V was pared by 5 bases and J by 2 bases, with 16 bases between. CDR1 MDHEN and CDR2 SYDVKM come from the germline V gene. CDR3 loop: CASSTRGGPTYEQYF. In nucleotides, the CDR3 is TGTGCCAGCAGTACCCGCGGGGGCCCTACCTACGAGCAGTACTTC.

This chain uses TRBV7-2 with TRBJ2-7; 10 nucleotides line up with TRBD1. The CDR3 totals 15 residues. The germline gives CDR1 SGHTA, CDR2 FQGNSA. After removal of 5 bases from V and 1 base from J, the junction contained 5 bases not matched to a gene. The DNA of the CDR3 is TGTGCCAGCAGCATTGGACAGGGGGAATCCTACGAGCAGTACTTC. Translation: CASSIGQGESYEQYF.

Many counts were recorded for this clonotype. The chain has TRBV30 and TRBJ2-1; D is unresolved. CDR3 length: 14 residues. The V end lost 3 bases, the J end lost 6 bases, and 15 bases lay between the germline ends. CDR1 is GTSNPN and CDR2 is SVGIG in the germline V gene (reference sequence). CDR3 DNA sequence: TGTGCCTGGAGCAAATCCGCAGCCGGCAATGAGCAGTTCTTC. It translates to CAWSKSAAGNEQFF.

The chain carries TRBV28 and TRBJ2-2; 7 nucleotides align to TRBD1. Germline V gives CDR1 MDHEN, CDR2 SYDVKM. V lost 6 bases and J lost 5; bases outside the gene matches: 12. CDR3 length: 16 residues. CDR3 region: CASRLPGQLLTGELFF. In nucleotides, the CDR3 is TGTGCCAGCAGGCTACCGGGACAGCTTTTAACCGGGGAGCTGTTTTTT.

The CDR3 protein is CASSSYLGGMNTEAFF. The CDR3 nucleotides are TGTGCCAGCAGCTCCTACCTCGGGGGCATGAACACTGAAGCTTTCTTT. This chain links TRBV3-1 with TRBJ1-1; possibly TRBD1 for D (6 bases). CDR3 size: 16 residues. Germline CDR1 and CDR2: LGHDT and YNNKEL (reference sequence). The ends were cut back, 5 bases at V and 0 bases at J, with 16 bases in the middle.

In nucleotides, the CDR3 is TGTGCCAGCAGTTACACAGGGGGCAGGCAAGAGACCCAGTACTTC. Translation: CASSYTGGRQETQYF. The chain joins TRBV6-5 to TRBJ2-5, with TRBD1 matching over 9 bases. The junction had 3 bases not matched to a gene; V was cut back by 2 bases and J by 2 bases. CDR1 and CDR2 (germline): MNHEY, SVGAGI. The CDR3 sequence is 15 residues long.

V and J are TRBV2 and TRBJ2-7; no clear D gene. Trimming removed 4 bases from V and 0 bases from J, with 10 bases in between. This CDR3 has 14 amino acids. In germline, CDR1 is SNHLY, CDR2 FYNNEI. The chain's CDR3 is CASSVDVSSYEQYF. CDR3 in DNA: TGTGCCAGCAGTGTGGACGTAAGCTCCTACGAGCAGTACTTC.